The 5 T cell receptor beta chains listed next were all sequenced from one sample in a study of cytomegalovirus exposure and HLA in healthy donors. Both 60 Vbeta primers and 13 Jbeta primers went into the PCR. This table comes from immunoSEQ multiplex PCR, and its TCRdb copy is limited to in-frame clones, with some not included. The data show tens of thousands of clones, 74% seen once. Sequencing was performed on PBMCs. These TCRs come from a man between 40 and 49 years old in good health and CMV-seropositive.

The V call is TRBV7-2, the J call TRBJ2-5; TRBD2 agrees at 9 bases. The V segment lost 8 bases and the J segment 1 base; nucleotides outside the gene matches: 8. Germline loops: CDR1 SGHTA, CDR2 FQGNSA. The CDR3 is 15 amino acids. The CDR3 nucleotides are TGTGCCAGCGCTAGCGGGGCCCTCCTCCAAGAGACCCAGTACTTC. This encodes CASASGALLQETQYF.

This clone was observed a few times. This sequence joins TRBV5-5 and TRBJ1-1; possibly TRBD1 for D (6 bases). V dropped 0 bases and J dropped 7 bases, with 16 bases sitting between them. The germline V gene has CDR1 SGHKS and CDR2 YYEKEE (reference sequence). CDR3 size: 15 residues. This CDR3 reads CASSLAGGGQDEAFF. CDR3 DNA: TGTGCCAGCAGCTTGGCCGGGGGGGGGCAGGATGAAGCTTTCTTT.

The chain is built from TRBV6-5 and TRBJ1-5; 8 bases match TRBD1. The V segment lost 2 bases and the J segment 2 bases; nucleotides outside the gene matches: 2. Germline lookup yields CDR1 MNHEY and CDR2 SVGAGI. The CDR3 runs to 15 residues. CDR3 coding DNA: TGTGCCAGCAGTTACACGGACAGGGGCAATCAGCCCCAGCATTTT. Translation: CASSYTDRGNQPQHF.

This clone was detected only a few times. CDR3 in DNA: TGTGCCAGCAGCAGCGGGACTAGCGGGGGGGCCGGGTCGGGTGAGCAGTTCTTC. Translating gives CASSSGTSGGAGSGEQFF. The chain couples TRBV5-4 to TRBJ2-1; 16 bases are a match to TRBD2. Germline V lookup: CDR1 SGHNT, CDR2 YYREEE (reference sequence). After removal of 4 bases from V and 9 bases from J, the junction contained 13 bases not matched to a gene. The CDR3 has 18 residues. Using reference TRBV5-4 and TRBJ2-1 for the parts outside the CDR3, the full variable domain is ETGVTQSPTHLIKTRGQQVTLRCSSQSGHNTVSWYQQALGQGPQFIFQYYREEENGRGNFPPRFSGLQFPNYSSELNVNALELDDSALYLCASSSGTSGGAGSGEQFFGPGTRLTVL.

This rearrangement joins TRBV30 to TRBJ1-2; TRBD1 is a possible D gene (5 bases). The germline gives CDR1 GTSNPN, CDR2 SVGIG (reference sequence). The CDR3 runs 15 residues. With 0 bases removed from V and 4 bases from J, the gap between germline ends came to 15 bases. CDR3 in amino acids: CAWSVSDTYRYGYTF. CDR3 nucleotide sequence: TGTGCCTGGAGTGTATCGGACACCTACCGCTATGGCTACACCTTC.